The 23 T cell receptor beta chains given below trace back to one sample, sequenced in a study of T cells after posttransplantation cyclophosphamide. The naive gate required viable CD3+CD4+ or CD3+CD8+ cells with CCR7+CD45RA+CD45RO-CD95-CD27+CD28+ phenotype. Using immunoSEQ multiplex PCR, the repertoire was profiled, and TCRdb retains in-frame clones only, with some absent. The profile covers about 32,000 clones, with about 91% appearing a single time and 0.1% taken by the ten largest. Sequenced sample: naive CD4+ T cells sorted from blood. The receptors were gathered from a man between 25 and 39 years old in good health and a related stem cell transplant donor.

The CDR3 nucleotides are TGTGCCAGCAGTTCTGAGGGAACCTACGAGCAGTACTTC. As protein: CASSSEGTYEQYF. This rearrangement joins TRBV28 to TRBJ2-7; a weak D match, TRBD2 (5 bases). Germline values: CDR1 MDHEN, CDR2 SYDVKM. The CDR3 covers 13 residues. Trimming left V 4 bases short and J 2 bases short, with 9 bases between.

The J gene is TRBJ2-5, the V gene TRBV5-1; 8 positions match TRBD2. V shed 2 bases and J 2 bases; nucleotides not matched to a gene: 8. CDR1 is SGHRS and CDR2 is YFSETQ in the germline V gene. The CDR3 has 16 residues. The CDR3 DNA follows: TGCGCCAGCAGCTTACAAACGGGGGGGCCTCAAGAGACCCAGTACTTC. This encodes CASSLQTGGPQETQYF.

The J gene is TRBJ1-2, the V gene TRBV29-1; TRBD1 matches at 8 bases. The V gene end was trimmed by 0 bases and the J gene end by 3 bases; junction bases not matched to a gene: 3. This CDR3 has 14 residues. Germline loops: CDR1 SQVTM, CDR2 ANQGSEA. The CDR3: CSVEDLGQDYGYTF. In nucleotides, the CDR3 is TGCAGCGTTGAAGATCTGGGACAGGACTATGGCTACACCTTC.

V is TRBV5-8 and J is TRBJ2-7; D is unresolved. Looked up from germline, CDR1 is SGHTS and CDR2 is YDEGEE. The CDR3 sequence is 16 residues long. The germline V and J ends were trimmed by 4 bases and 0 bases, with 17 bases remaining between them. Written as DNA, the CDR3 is TGTGCCAGCAGCCCGGGTATACGACGCCTCTCCTACGAGCAGTACTTC. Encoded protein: CASSPGIRRLSYEQYF.

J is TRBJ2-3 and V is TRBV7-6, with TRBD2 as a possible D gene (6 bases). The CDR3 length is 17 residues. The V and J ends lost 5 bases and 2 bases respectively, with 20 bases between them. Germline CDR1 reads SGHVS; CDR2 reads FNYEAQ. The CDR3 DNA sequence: TGTGCCAGCAGCCCCTTCCTGGGGGACTTACTCACAGATACGCAGTATTTT. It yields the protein CASSPFLGDLLTDTQYF.

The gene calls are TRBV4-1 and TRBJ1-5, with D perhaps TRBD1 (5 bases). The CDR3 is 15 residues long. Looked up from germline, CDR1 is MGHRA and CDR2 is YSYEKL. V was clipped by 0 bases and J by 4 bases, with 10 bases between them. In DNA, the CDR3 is TGCGCCAGCAGCCAAGATCAAAGGACAAATCAGCCCCAGCATTTT. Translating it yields CASSQDQRTNQPQHF.

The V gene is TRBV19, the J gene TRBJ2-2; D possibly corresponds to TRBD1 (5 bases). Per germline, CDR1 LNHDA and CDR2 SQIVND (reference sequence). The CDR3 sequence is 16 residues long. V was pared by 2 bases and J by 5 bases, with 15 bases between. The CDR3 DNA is TGTGCCAGTAGTATACAGGGTGTTCGTATAACCGGGGAGCTGTTTTTT. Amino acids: CASSIQGVRITGELFF. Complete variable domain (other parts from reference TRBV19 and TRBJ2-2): DGGITQSPKYLFRKEGQNVTLSCEQNLNHDAMYWYRQDPGQGLRLIYYSQIVNDFQKGDIAEGYSVSREKKESFPLTVTSAQKNPTAFYLCASSIQGVRITGELFFGEGSRLTVL.

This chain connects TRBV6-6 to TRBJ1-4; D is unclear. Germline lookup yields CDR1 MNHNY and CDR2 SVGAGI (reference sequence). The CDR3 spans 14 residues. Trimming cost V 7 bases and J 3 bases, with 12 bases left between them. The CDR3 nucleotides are TGTGCCAGCATCGCTCCCGGGGCTAATGAAAAACTGTTTTTT. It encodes CASIAPGANEKLFF.

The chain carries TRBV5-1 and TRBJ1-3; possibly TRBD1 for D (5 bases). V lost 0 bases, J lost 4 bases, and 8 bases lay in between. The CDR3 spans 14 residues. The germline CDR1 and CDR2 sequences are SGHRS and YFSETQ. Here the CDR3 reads CASSLVDRGNTIYF. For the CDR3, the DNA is TGCGCCAGCAGCTTGGTAGACAGAGGAAACACCATATATTTT.

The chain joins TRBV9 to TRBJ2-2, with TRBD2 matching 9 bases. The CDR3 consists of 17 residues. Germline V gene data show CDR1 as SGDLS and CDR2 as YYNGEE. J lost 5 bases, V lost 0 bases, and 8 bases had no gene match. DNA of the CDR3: TGTGCCAGCAGCGTAGCCGGGGCGGGGGGGCTGACCGGGGAGCTGTTTTTT. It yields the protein CASSVAGAGGLTGELFF. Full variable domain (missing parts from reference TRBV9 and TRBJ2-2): DSGVTQTPKHLITATGQRVTLRCSPRSGDLSVYWYQQSLDQGLQFLIQYYNGEERAKGNILERFSAQQFPDLHSELNLSSLELGDSALYFCASSVAGAGGLTGELFFGEGSRLTVL.

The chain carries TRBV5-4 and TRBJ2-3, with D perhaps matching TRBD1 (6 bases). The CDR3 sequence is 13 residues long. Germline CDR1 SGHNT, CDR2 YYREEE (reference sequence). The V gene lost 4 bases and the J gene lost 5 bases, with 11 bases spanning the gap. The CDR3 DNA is TGTGCCAGCAGCACAGGGATTCAAGATACGCAGTATTTT. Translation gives CASSTGIQDTQYF.

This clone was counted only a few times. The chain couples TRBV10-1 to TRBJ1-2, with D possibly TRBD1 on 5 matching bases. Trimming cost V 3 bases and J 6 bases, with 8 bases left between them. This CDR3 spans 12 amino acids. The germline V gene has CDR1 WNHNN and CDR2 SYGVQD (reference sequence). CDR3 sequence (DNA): TGCGCCAGCAGTGATGGGGGGGATGGCTACACCTTC. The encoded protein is CASSDGGDGYTF.

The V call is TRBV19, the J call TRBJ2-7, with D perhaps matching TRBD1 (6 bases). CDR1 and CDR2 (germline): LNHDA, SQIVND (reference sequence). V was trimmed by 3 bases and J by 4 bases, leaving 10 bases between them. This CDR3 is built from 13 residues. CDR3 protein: CASSIQQGYEQYF. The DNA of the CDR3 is TGTGCCAGTAGTATCCAACAGGGTTACGAGCAGTACTTC.

CDR3 residues: CASSLTLANTEAFF. In nucleotides, the CDR3 is TGCGCCAGCAGCTTGACCCTGGCGAACACTGAAGCTTTCTTT. The chain carries TRBV5-1 and TRBJ1-1; no reliable D call. V lost 1 base to trimming and J lost 1 base, with 8 bases between them. The CDR3 is 14 amino acids. The germline V gene has CDR1 SGHRS and CDR2 YFSETQ.

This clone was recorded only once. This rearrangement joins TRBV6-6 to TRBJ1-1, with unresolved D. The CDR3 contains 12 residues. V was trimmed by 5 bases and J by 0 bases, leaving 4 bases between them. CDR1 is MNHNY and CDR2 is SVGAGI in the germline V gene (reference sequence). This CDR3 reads CASSQMNTEAFF. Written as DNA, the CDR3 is TGTGCCAGCAGTCAGATGAACACTGAAGCTTTCTTT.

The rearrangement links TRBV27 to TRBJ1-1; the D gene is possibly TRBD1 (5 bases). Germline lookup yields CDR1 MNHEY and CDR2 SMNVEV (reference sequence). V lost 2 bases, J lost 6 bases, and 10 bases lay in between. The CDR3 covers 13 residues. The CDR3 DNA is TGTGCCAGCAGTTTACGGGGGAGATCTGAAGCTTTCTTT. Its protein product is CASSLRGRSEAFF.

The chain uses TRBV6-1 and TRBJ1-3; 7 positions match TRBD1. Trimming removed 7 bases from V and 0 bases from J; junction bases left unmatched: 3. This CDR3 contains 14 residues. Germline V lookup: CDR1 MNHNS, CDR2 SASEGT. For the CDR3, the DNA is TGTGCCAGCACCCAGGGGGTCTCTGGAAACACCATATATTTT. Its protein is CASTQGVSGNTIYF.

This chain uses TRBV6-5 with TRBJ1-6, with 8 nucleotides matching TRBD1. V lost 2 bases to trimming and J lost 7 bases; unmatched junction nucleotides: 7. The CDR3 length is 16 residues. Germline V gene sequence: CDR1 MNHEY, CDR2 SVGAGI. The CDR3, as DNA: TGTGCCAGCAGTTACCAAGGACAGGGAGGGAATTCACCCCTCCACTTT. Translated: CASSYQGQGGNSPLHF.

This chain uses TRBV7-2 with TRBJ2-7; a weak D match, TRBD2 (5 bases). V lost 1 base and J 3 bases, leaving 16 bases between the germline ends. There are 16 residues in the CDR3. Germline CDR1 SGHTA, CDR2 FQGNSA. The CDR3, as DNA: TGTGCCAGCAGCTTAGGGGGAGAAATAAGTATCTACGAGCAGTACTTC. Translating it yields CASSLGGEISIYEQYF. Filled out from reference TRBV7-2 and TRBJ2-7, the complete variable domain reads GAGVSQSPSNKVTEKGKDVELRCDPISGHTALYWYRQSLGQGLEFLIYFQGNSAPDKSGLPSDRFSAERTGGSVSTLTIQRTQQEDSAVYLCASSLGGEISIYEQYFGPGTRLTVT.

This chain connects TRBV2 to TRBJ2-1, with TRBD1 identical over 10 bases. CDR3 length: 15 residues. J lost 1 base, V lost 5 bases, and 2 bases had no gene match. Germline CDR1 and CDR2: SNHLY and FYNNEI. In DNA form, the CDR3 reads TGTGCCAGCAGTACGGACAGGGGGTCCTACAATGAGCAGTTCTTC. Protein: CASSTDRGSYNEQFF.

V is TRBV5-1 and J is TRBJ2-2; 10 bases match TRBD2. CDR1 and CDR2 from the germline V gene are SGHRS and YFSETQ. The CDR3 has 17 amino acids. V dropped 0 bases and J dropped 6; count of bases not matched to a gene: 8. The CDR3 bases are TGCGCCAGCAGCTTGGCTAGCGGGGGAAATTTCCCCGGGGAGCTGTTTTTT. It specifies CASSLASGGNFPGELFF.

The CDR3 sequence is CASSPLQGEKLFF. The CDR3 DNA follows: TGTGCCAGCAGCCCCTTGCAGGGAGAAAAACTGTTTTTT. The chain carries TRBV7-6 and TRBJ1-4; perhaps TRBD1 as D (5 bases). The germline V gene has CDR1 SGHVS and CDR2 FNYEAQ. Trimming pared 5 bases from V and 8 bases from J, leaving 12 bases between. The CDR3 length is 13 residues.

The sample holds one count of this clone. The CDR3 sequence is CASKKQGASNQPQHF. The DNA for the CDR3 is TGTGCCAGCAAAAAACAGGGGGCGAGCAATCAGCCCCAGCATTTT. The V and J genes are TRBV18 and TRBJ1-5; 9 positions match TRBD1. Germline V gene lookup returns CDR1 KGHSH and CDR2 LQKENI. The junction had 6 bases not matched to a gene; V was cut back by 8 bases and J by 1 base. The CDR3 consists of 15 residues. The complete variable domain, with remaining parts taken from reference TRBV18 and TRBJ1-5, reads NAGVMQNPRHLVRRRGQEARLRCSPMKGHSHVYWYRQLPEEGLKFMVYLQKENIIDESGMPKERFSAEFPKEGPSILRIQQVVRGDSAAYFCASKKQGASNQPQHFGDGTRLSIL.